Below, 26 T cell receptor beta chains from the same sample are listed, as sequenced in a study of cytomegalovirus exposure and HLA in healthy donors. PCR amplification relied on 60 Vbeta primers (plus 13 Jbeta primers). Profiling relied on immunoSEQ multiplex PCR, and the TCRdb table lists in-frame clones only, not all of them. Recorded for this sample: about 130,000 clones. The sample taken for sequencing was PBMCs. The receptors here all came from a woman between 40 and 55 years old in good health and CMV-seropositive.

The V gene is TRBV9, the J gene TRBJ1-2; TRBD1 agrees at 10 bases. CDR3 length: 14 amino acids. The germline V gene has CDR1 SGDLS and CDR2 YYNGEE. Trimming at V came to 5 bases and at J to 4 bases, leaving 5 bases not matched to a gene. The CDR3 sequence: CASSDRGQGYGYTF. Written as DNA, the CDR3 is TGTGCCAGCAGTGACAGGGGGCAAGGCTATGGCTACACCTTC.

V usage is TRBV7-2 and J usage is TRBJ2-1, with D tentatively TRBD2 (5 bases). The CDR3 is 12 amino acids. With 4 bases removed from V and 10 bases from J, the gap between germline ends came to 11 bases. Per germline, CDR1 SGHTA and CDR2 FQGNSA. The CDR3 DNA sequence: TGTGCCAGCAGCTGGGGTACGGGAGAGCAGTTCTTC. Amino acid sequence: CASSWGTGEQFF.

This chain links TRBV15 with TRBJ1-5; 9 nucleotides match TRBD1. The CDR3 extends over 15 amino acids. The trim removed 2 bases at V and 7 bases at J, leaving 6 bases unmatched. Germline CDR1 and CDR2: LNHNV and YYDKDF (reference sequence). The CDR3 spells CATSRPGQGGQPQHF. The CDR3 bases are TGTGCCACCAGCAGACCGGGACAGGGCGGACAGCCCCAGCATTTT.

V gene TRBV23-1 combines with J gene TRBJ2-3; 8 bases line up with TRBD1. TRBV23-1 is an ORF, with its function uncertain. With V trimmed by 6 bases and J by 8 bases, 22 bases remained unmatched. This CDR3 is built from 18 residues. This CDR3 is CASRHLRTGTPIEGTQYF. DNA for the CDR3: TGCGCCAGCAGGCATCTACGGACAGGGACCCCGATAGAGGGTACGCAGTATTTT.

The chain employs TRBV12-5 and TRBJ2-3; the match to TRBD2 covers 13 bases. V was pared by 6 bases and J by 5 bases, with 8 bases of the junction left unmatched. Germline V gene lookup returns CDR1 LGHNT and CDR2 FRNRAP. The CDR3 is 16 amino acids. CDR3 sequence reads: CASGTGLAGEVDTQYF. CDR3 DNA: TGTGCTAGTGGAACCGGACTAGCGGGAGAAGTAGATACGCAGTATTTT. Full variable domain (remainder filled in from reference TRBV12-5 and TRBJ2-3): DARVTQTPRHKVTEMGQEVTMRCQPILGHNTVFWYRQTMMQGLELLAYFRNRAPLDDSGMPKDRFSAEMPDATLATLKIQPSEPRDSAVYFCASGTGLAGEVDTQYFGPGTRLTVL.

The chain couples TRBV6-6 to TRBJ2-1; D is possibly TRBD2 (6 bases). Germline V lookup: CDR1 MNHNY, CDR2 SVGAGI (reference sequence). This CDR3 has 12 residues. The CDR3 DNA follows: TGTGGAACGTCCTCCGGACTACGTGAGCAGTTCTTC. Translated, it gives CGTSSGLREQFF.

The chain carries TRBV27 and TRBJ2-7, with 10 bases identical to TRBD1. The CDR3 is 15 residues long. CDR1 is MNHEY and CDR2 is SMNVEV in the germline V gene (reference sequence). The J segment lost 3 bases and the V segment lost 8 bases, leaving 10 bases of the junction unmatched. CDR3 DNA sequence: TGTGCCAGCCAGGGACAGGGGTCGGGGTACTACGAGCAGTACTTC. This gives the protein CASQGQGSGYYEQYF.

This rearrangement joins TRBV9 to TRBJ1-5; no definite D call. CDR3 length: 15 amino acids. In germline, CDR1 is SGDLS, CDR2 YYNGEE. The V end lost 2 bases, the J end lost 4 bases, and 13 bases lay between the germline ends. The CDR3 region is CASSVGGSWNQPQHF. CDR3 DNA sequence: TGTGCCAGCAGCGTGGGAGGTTCATGGAATCAGCCCCAGCATTTT.

J is TRBJ2-7 and V is TRBV11-3; 11 positions match TRBD1. The CDR3 spans 15 residues. CDR1 and CDR2 from the germline V gene are SGHNT and YENEEA. V gave up 0 bases and J gave up 5 bases; unmatched junction bases: 3. In DNA, the CDR3 is TGTGCCAGCAGCTTAGATGGGACAGGGGGAGACGAGCAGTACTTC. Translation gives CASSLDGTGGDEQYF.

V gene TRBV25-1 combines with J gene TRBJ1-1; D possibly corresponds to TRBD1 (6 bases). Looked up from germline, CDR1 is MGHDK and CDR2 is SYGVNS. With 5 bases removed from V and 4 bases from J, the gap between germline ends came to 17 bases. This CDR3 region has 15 residues. The CDR3 is CASSPQGILSTEAFF. The CDR3 bases are TGTGCCAGCAGTCCACAGGGCATTTTGAGCACTGAAGCTTTCTTT.

The chain carries TRBV18 and TRBJ2-2; no definite D call. V lost 6 bases and J 2 bases, leaving 4 bases between the germline ends. The CDR3 spans 12 residues. The germline gives CDR1 KGHSH, CDR2 LQKENI. CDR3 in DNA: TGTGCCAGCTCCCCTAACACCGGGGAGCTGTTTTTT. Its protein is CASSPNTGELFF.

This chain uses TRBV6-1 with TRBJ2-1; no clear D. The CDR3 runs 13 residues. V lost 8 bases and J 4 bases, leaving 12 bases between the germline ends. Germline CDR1 and CDR2: MNHNS and SASEGT. This CDR3 is CASEPNRYNEQFF. In nucleotides, the CDR3 is TGTGCCAGCGAGCCAAACCGGTACAATGAGCAGTTCTTC.

The chain uses TRBV30 and TRBJ2-5; 11 nucleotides agree with TRBD2. CDR3 size: 14 residues. Looked up from germline, CDR1 is GTSNPN and CDR2 is SVGIG (reference sequence). V trimming: 2 bases; J trimming: 4 bases; junction bases outside the gene matches: 3. CDR3 protein: CAWSPGLAGETQYF. DNA of the CDR3: TGTGCCTGGAGTCCTGGACTAGCGGGAGAGACCCAGTACTTC.

CDR3 protein: CASSEGRLARNEQFF. CDR3 in DNA: TGTGCCAGCAGTGAAGGGAGACTAGCGCGCAATGAGCAGTTCTTC. The J gene is TRBJ2-1, the V gene TRBV2; 8 positions agree with TRBD2. The CDR3 is 15 residues long. J was trimmed by 6 bases and V by 1 base; bases with no gene match: 5. Germline CDR1 is SNHLY and CDR2 is FYNNEI.

V gene TRBV29-1 combines with J gene TRBJ2-5, with TRBD1 matching over 8 bases. This CDR3 has 14 residues. Losses at the gene ends were 3 bases for V and 5 bases for J; bases not matched to a gene: 8. Germline lookup yields CDR1 SQVTM and CDR2 ANQGSEA. As DNA, the CDR3 is TGCAGCGTTGAGTCAGGGGGCGCAGGGGAGACCCAGTACTTC. It encodes CSVESGGAGETQYF.

The genes are TRBV11-2 and TRBJ1-5; D may be TRBD1 (6 bases). Germline loops: CDR1 SGHAT, CDR2 FQNNGV. This CDR3 comprises 15 residues. V was cut by 0 bases and J by 2 bases, with 8 bases left in between. In DNA, the CDR3 is TGTGCCAGCAGCTTAGATCGACAGGGCAATCAGCCCCAGCATTTT. Protein: CASSLDRQGNQPQHF.

The rearrangement links TRBV2 to TRBJ1-4; 8 nucleotides line up with TRBD1. The germline V gene encodes CDR1 SNHLY and CDR2 FYNNEI. This CDR3 spans 14 amino acids. With 6 bases clipped from V and 8 bases from J, the junction kept 8 bases outside the gene matches. This CDR3 reads CASRGDRLGEKLFF. CDR3 sequence (DNA): TGTGCCAGCAGGGGGGACAGGCTCGGCGAAAAACTGTTTTTT.

V usage is TRBV10-1 and J usage is TRBJ1-5; the D gene is possibly TRBD1 (5 bases). The CDR3 is 12 residues long. Trimming removed 6 bases at V and 7 bases at J, with 10 bases between. Germline CDR1 is WNHNN and CDR2 is SYGVQD (reference sequence). Here the CDR3 reads CASRTGLQPQHF. CDR3 nucleotide sequence: TGCGCCAGCAGAACAGGTCTGCAGCCCCAGCATTTT.

The chain links TRBV7-8 to TRBJ2-3, with no clear D. The CDR3 is 16 amino acids. Germline V CDR1 and CDR2: SGHVS, FQNEAQ. V lost 4 bases and J lost 6, with 20 bases in between. The CDR3 DNA is TGTGCCAGCAGCTCACTACGACCGCCATCGGCCGATACGCAGTATTTT. It translates to CASSSLRPPSADTQYF.

The chain joins TRBV5-4 to TRBJ2-3, with 8 bases lining up with TRBD2. The ends lost 6 bases at V and 3 bases at J; junction bases unmatched: 3. The CDR3 length is 13 residues. Germline V gene data show CDR1 as SGHNT and CDR2 as YYREEE (reference sequence). CDR3 nucleotide sequence: TGTGCCAGCACCATAGCGGGGACAGATACGCAGTATTTT. Translating it yields CASTIAGTDTQYF.

The V call is TRBV4-2, the J call TRBJ2-1, with D possibly matching TRBD1 (5 bases). CDR3 size: 12 residues. CDR1 is LGHNA, CDR2 YNFKEQ, per germline. The V end was cut by 4 bases, the J end by 7 bases, with 8 bases between. The CDR3 coding sequence is TGTGCCAGCAGCCCGCAGGGAAATGAGCAGTTCTTC. Encoded protein: CASSPQGNEQFF.

The rearrangement uses TRBV9 and TRBJ2-1; a possible D gene is TRBD1 (6 bases). In germline, CDR1 is SGDLS, CDR2 YYNGEE. V dropped 4 bases and J dropped 8 bases, with 13 bases sitting between them. This CDR3 has 13 amino acids. CDR3 coding DNA: TGTGCCAGCAGCTCCAGGGGAGCGGATGAGCAGTTCTTC. Protein sequence: CASSSRGADEQFF.

Remarks on this clone: A read error may account for a junction end that differs from germline. This chain links TRBV7-7 with TRBJ2-1; 13 nucleotides match TRBD2. Per the germline V gene, CDR1 is SSHAT and CDR2 is FNYEAQ (reference sequence). CDR3 size: 19 residues. This CDR3 reads CASSPRPTSGRDTSNEQFF. DNA of the CDR3: TGTGCTAGCAGCCCCCGACCTACTAGCGGGAGGGATACTAGCAATGAGCAGTTCTTC.

The chain recombines TRBV28 with TRBJ1-5; 7 bases line up with TRBD1. Germline V lookup: CDR1 MDHEN, CDR2 SYDVKM. Losses at the gene ends were 2 bases for V and 6 bases for J; bases not matched to a gene: 7. This CDR3 has 15 residues. CDR3 DNA: TGTGCCAGCAGTTTAAACAGGGGATTCGGTCAGCCCCAGCATTTT. Translation gives CASSLNRGFGQPQHF. The full variable domain, with the rest looked up from reference TRBV28 and TRBJ1-5, is DVKVTQSSRYLVKRTGEKVFLECVQDMDHENMFWYRQDPGLGLRLIYFSYDVKMKEKGDIPEGYSVSREKKERFSLILESASTNQTSMYLCASSLNRGFGQPQHFGDGTRLSIL.

The chain combines TRBV29-1 with TRBJ2-7; 9 nucleotides align to TRBD1. Germline-derived CDR1 and CDR2 are SQVTM and ANQGSEA. CDR3 length: 12 amino acids. The ends lost 7 bases at V and 2 bases at J; junction bases unmatched: 3. CDR3 amino acids: CSDGTGTYEQYF. CDR3 DNA: TGCAGCGACGGGACAGGGACCTACGAGCAGTACTTC.

The chain joins TRBV6-1 to TRBJ1-1; 7 nucleotides match TRBD1. This CDR3 is built from 14 residues. CDR1 MNHNS and CDR2 SASEGT come from the germline V gene. After removal of 6 bases from V and 5 bases from J, the junction contained 9 bases not matched to a gene. CDR3 bases: TGTGCCAGCAGCGCGACGGACAGGCGGACTGAAGCTTTCTTT. Protein: CASSATDRRTEAFF.